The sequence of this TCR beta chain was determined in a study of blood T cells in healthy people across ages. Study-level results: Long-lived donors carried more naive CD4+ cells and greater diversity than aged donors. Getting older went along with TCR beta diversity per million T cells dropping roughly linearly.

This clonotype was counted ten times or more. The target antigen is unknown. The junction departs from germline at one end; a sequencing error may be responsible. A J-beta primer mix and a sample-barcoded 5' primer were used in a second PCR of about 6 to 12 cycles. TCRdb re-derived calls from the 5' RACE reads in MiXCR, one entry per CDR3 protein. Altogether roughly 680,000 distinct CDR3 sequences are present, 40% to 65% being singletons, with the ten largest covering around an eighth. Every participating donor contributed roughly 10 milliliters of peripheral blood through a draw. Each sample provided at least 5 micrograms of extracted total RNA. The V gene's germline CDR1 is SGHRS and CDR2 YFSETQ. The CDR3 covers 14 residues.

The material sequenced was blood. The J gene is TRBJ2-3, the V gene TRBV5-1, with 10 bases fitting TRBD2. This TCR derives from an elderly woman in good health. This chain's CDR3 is CASSLGLAADTQYF. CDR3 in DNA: TGTGCCAGCAGCTTAGGACTAGCGGCAGATACGCAGTATTTT.